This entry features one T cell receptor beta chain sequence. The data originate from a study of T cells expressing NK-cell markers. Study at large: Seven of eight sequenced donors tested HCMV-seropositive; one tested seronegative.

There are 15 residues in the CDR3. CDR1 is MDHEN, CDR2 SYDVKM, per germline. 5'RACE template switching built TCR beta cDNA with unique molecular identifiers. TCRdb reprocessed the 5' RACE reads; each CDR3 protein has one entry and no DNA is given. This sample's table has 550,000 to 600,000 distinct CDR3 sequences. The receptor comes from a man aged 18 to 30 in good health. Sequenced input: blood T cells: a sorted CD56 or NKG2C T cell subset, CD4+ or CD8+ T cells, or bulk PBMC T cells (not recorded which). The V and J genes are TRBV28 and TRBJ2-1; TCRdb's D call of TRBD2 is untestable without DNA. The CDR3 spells CASLGLRENYNEQFF.